A selection of T cell receptor beta chains follows, all from one sample in a study of T-cell reconstitution after alpha-beta-depleted transplantation in children. TCRdb called the PCR reads again in MiXCR, with one record for every CDR3 protein. The sample includes under 450,000 distinct CDR3 sequences, around 15% seen only once; the top ten take under 30%. The specimen was PBMCs, mostly from graft donor cells, collected 360 days after TCRalphabeta/CD19-depleted stem cell transplant. All receptors derive from a boy under two years old who had a stem cell transplant for Wiskott-Aldrich syndrome, so the T cells may come from the graft donor. CDR3s include the opening cysteine and the closing phenylalanine or tryptophan. The order of the fields is D gene, J gene, clone size, V gene, CDR3 DNA, CDR3 protein. The D gene is left open where the match is weak. The size of a clone is reported for some rows only, either as once, few or many, or as a class for expanded clones.

D: -; J: TRBJ2-1; size: few; V: TRBV6-5; DNA: TGTGCCAGCAGTTCCCCACTGGCGGTTGGGCAGTTCTTC; CDR3: CASSSPLAVGQFF
D: TRBD1; J: TRBJ1-4; size: -; V: TRBV7-8; DNA: TGTGCCAGCAGCTCCCGGGACAGGGGGCTGGGGAATGAAAAACTGTTTTTT; CDR3: CASSSRDRGLGNEKLFF
D: TRBD1; J: TRBJ2-1; size: few; V: TRBV7-2; DNA: TGTGCCAGCAGCTTTAGAGGGACAGAAAACAATGAGCAGTTCTTC; CDR3: CASSFRGTENNEQFF
D: TRBD1; J: TRBJ1-2; size: -; V: TRBV29-1; DNA: TGCAGCGTCCCGGGACAGGGAAAAGGCTACTATGGCTACACCTTC; CDR3: CSVPGQGKGYYGYTF
D: -; J: TRBJ2-3; size: few; V: TRBV5-6; DNA: TGTGCCAGCAGCTCCCGGTCAGATACGCAGTATTTT; CDR3: CASSSRSDTQYF
D: -; J: TRBJ2-5; size: -; V: TRBV5-1; DNA: TGCGCCAGCACCTTCCTCCCAGGGCACCAAGAGACCCAGTACTTC; CDR3: CASTFLPGHQETQYF
D: -; J: TRBJ2-2; size: -; V: TRBV5-1; DNA: TGCGCCAGCAGCTTGTTTGGCCAACACCGCACCGGGGAGCTGTTTTTT; CDR3: CASSLFGQHRTGELFF
D: -; J: TRBJ2-3; size: -; V: TRBV18; DNA: TGTGCCAGCGCGGGCGGGTTAGGAACAGATACGCAGTATTTT; CDR3: CASAGGLGTDTQYF
D: -; J: TRBJ2-5; size: few; V: TRBV29-1; DNA: TGCAGCGTTGAGGTGGGCACACAAGAGACCCAGTACTTC; CDR3: CSVEVGTQETQYF
D: TRBD1; J: TRBJ2-7; size: -; V: TRBV28; DNA: TGTGCCAGCAGCAGACACAGGGGTGTCATTTCCCCGCACCCCTACGAGCAGTACTTC; CDR3: CASSRHRGVISPHPYEQYF
D: -; J: TRBJ2-7; size: many; V: TRBV7-2; DNA: TGTGCCAGCAGCTTAGCGGGGCAGCCCTACGAGCAGTACTTC; CDR3: CASSLAGQPYEQYF
D: TRBD1; J: TRBJ2-3; size: -; V: TRBV20-1; DNA: TGCAGTATTTGCCCGAGGCAGGGGGACACAGATACGCAGTATTTT; CDR3: CSICPRQGDTDTQYF
D: -; J: TRBJ1-1; size: few; V: TRBV12-3/TRBV12-4; DNA: TGTGCCAGCAGGCGCAGGGGCACTGAAGCTTTCTTT; CDR3: CASRRRGTEAFF
D: -; J: TRBJ2-2; size: few; V: TRBV15; DNA: TGTGCCACCAGCCTGGACTACTTGAACACCGGGGAGCTGTTTTTT; CDR3: CATSLDYLNTGELFF
D: TRBD2; J: TRBJ2-5; size: -; V: TRBV11-2; DNA: TGTGCCAGCAGCTTAGGGTTTAGCGGGAGCGGGGAAGAGACCCAGTACTTC; CDR3: CASSLGFSGSGEETQYF
D: -; J: TRBJ2-7; size: -; V: TRBV6-6; DNA: TGTGCCAGCAGTCGACGACTTGATGAGCAGTACTTC; CDR3: CASSRRLDEQYF
D: -; J: TRBJ1-1; size: many; V: TRBV7-2; DNA: TGTGCCAGCAGCCTATCAGGGTACACTGAAGCTTTCTTT; CDR3: CASSLSGYTEAFF
D: -; J: TRBJ2-7; size: -; V: TRBV4-1; DNA: TGCGCCAGCAGCCAAGAGGGCCCGGGACCCTACGAGCAGTACTTC; CDR3: CASSQEGPGPYEQYF
D: TRBD2; J: TRBJ2-5; size: -; V: TRBV12-3/TRBV12-4; DNA: TGTGCCAGCAGTATGCCTAGCGGGGGGGATCAAGAGACCCAGTACTTC; CDR3: CASSMPSGGDQETQYF
D: -; J: TRBJ2-4; size: -; V: TRBV29-1; DNA: TGCAGCGTTGGGGACAATAAAAACATTCAGTACTTC; CDR3: CSVGDNKNIQYF
D: TRBD1; J: TRBJ2-3; size: -; V: TRBV19; DNA: TGTGCCAGTAGTCCCCTCCGGGACAGGGGGACAGATACGCAGTATTTT; CDR3: CASSPLRDRGTDTQYF
D: -; J: TRBJ2-7; size: -; V: TRBV6-5; DNA: TGTGCCAGCAGTTCACAGGCGATCTACGAGCAGTACTTC; CDR3: CASSSQAIYEQYF
D: TRBD2; J: TRBJ2-1; size: -; V: TRBV14; DNA: TGTGCCAGCAGCCAAGACGTAAGGCTAGCGGGAGTCAATGAGCAGTTCTTC; CDR3: CASSQDVRLAGVNEQFF
D: TRBD2; J: TRBJ2-1; size: few; V: TRBV3-1; DNA: TGTGCCAGCAGCCATCGGACTAGCGGGGGGGCCTCCCCCTACAATGAGCAGTTCTTC; CDR3: CASSHRTSGGASPYNEQFF
D: TRBD2; J: TRBJ2-7; size: -; V: TRBV6-2/TRBV6-3; DNA: TGTGCCAGCAGTTACGTGGCGGGAGAACGGAGCATCTACGAGCAGTACTTC; CDR3: CASSYVAGERSIYEQYF